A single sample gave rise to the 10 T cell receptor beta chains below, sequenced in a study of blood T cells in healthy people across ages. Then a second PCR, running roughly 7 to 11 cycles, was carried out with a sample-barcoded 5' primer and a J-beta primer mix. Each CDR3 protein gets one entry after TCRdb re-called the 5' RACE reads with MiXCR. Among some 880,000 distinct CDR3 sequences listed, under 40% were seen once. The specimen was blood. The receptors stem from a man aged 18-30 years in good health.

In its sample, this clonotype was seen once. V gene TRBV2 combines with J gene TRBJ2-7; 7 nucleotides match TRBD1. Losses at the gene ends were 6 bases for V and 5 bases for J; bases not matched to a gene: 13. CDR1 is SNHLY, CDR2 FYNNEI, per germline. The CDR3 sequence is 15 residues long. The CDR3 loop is CASRQGDSSLHEQYF. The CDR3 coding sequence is TGTGCCAGCAGGCAGGGGGACAGTTCCCTTCACGAGCAGTACTTC.

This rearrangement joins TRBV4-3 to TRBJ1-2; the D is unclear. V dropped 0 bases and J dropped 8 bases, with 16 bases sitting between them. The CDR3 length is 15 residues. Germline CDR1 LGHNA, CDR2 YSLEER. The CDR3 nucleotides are TGCGCCAGCAGCCAAGAAATCGATCGTCGAGGCGGCTACACCTTC. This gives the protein CASSQEIDRRGGYTF.

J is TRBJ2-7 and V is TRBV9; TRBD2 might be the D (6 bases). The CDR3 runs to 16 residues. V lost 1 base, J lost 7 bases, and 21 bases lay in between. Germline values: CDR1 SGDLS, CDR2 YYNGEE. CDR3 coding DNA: TGTGCCAGCAGCGTACGGTCTGGGACTTCGCAATATGAGCAGTACTTC. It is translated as CASSVRSGTSQYEQYF. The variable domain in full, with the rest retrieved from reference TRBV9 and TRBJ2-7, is DSGVTQTPKHLITATGQRVTLRCSPRSGDLSVYWYQQSLDQGLQFLIQYYNGEERAKGNILERFSAQQFPDLHSELNLSSLELGDSALYFCASSVRSGTSQYEQYFGPGTRLTVT.

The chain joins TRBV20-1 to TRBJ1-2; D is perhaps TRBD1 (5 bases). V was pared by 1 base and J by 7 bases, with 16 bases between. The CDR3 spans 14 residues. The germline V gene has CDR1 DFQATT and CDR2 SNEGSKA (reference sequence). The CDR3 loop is CSARGGGERCGYTF. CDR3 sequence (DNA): TGCAGTGCTAGAGGGGGCGGGGAACGTTGTGGCTACACCTTC.

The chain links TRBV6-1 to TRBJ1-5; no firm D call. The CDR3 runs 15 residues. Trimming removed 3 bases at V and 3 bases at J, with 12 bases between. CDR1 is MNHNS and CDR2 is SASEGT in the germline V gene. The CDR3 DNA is TGTGCCAGCAGTGAGTCGGACCACGCCAATCAGCCCCAGCATTTT. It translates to CASSESDHANQPQHF.

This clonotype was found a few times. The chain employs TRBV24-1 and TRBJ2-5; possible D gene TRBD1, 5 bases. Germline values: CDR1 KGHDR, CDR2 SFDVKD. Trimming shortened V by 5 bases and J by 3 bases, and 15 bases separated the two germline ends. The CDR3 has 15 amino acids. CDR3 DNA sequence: TGTGCCACCAGTGGGTCAGGGAACGTCGAAGAGACCCAGTACTTC. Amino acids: CATSGSGNVEETQYF.

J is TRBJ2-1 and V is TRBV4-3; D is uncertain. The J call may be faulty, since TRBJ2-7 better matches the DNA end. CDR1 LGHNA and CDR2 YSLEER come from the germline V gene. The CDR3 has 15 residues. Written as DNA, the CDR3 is TGCGCCAGCAGCCAAGAGTATAGGGTCTACAATGAGCAGTACTTC. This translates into CASSQEYRVYNEQYF.

The CDR3, as DNA: TGTGCCAGCAGCCATAACCGAAATGAGCAGTTCTTC. Translating gives CASSHNRNEQFF. This chain links TRBV4-2 with TRBJ2-1; D is ambiguous. This CDR3 is built from 12 residues. Trimming took 3 bases from V and 7 from J, leaving 7 bases between them. Germline values: CDR1 LGHNA, CDR2 YNFKEQ.

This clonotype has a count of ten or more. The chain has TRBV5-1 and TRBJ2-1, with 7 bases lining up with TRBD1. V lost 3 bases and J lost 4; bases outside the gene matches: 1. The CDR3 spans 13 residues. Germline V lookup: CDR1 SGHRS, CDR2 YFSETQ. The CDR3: CASSWDSYNEQFF. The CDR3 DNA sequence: TGCGCCAGCAGCTGGGACAGTTACAATGAGCAGTTCTTC.

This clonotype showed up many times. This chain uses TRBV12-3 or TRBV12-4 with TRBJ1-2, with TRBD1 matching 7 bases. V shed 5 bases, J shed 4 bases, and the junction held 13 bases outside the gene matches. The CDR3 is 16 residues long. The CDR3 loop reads CASSIRPTGLGYGYTF. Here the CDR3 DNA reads TGTGCCAGCAGTATACGACCGACAGGGTTGGGCTATGGCTACACCTTC.